These T cell receptor beta chains were read from a single sample in a study of a mutant IDH1 vaccine in newly diagnosed glioma. This table comes from immunoSEQ multiplex PCR, and its TCRdb copy is limited to in-frame clones, with some not included. The data contain about 66,000 clones, roughly 83% of them singletons. The antigens of these receptors remain unknown. The specimen was PBMCs, collected from a glioma patient whose treatment included an IDH1 peptide vaccine. The source is a woman between 50 and 59 years old with glioma. Both conserved end residues are part of each CDR3. Fields, in order: clone size, D gene, V gene, J gene, CDR3 DNA, CDR3 protein. The D gene is left open where the match is weak. Where a row states a size, it is once, few, many or the class of an expanded clone; other rows omit it.

abundance: few
d_gene: -
v_gene: TRBV7-2
j_gene: TRBJ1-5
CDR3nt: TGTGCCAGCAGCTCACAGGGATATCAGCCCCAGCATTTT
CDR3aa: CASSSQGYQPQHF

abundance: -
d_gene: -
v_gene: TRBV28
j_gene: TRBJ1-2
CDR3nt: TGTGCCAGCAGTTTGGGCAGGGCGGGGGGCTACACCTTC
CDR3aa: CASSLGRAGGYTF

abundance: few
d_gene: TRBD1
v_gene: TRBV2
j_gene: TRBJ1-2
CDR3nt: TGTGCCAGCAACCTGGACAGGGCGGGCTATGGCTACACCTTC
CDR3aa: CASNLDRAGYGYTF

abundance: -
d_gene: TRBD1
v_gene: TRBV19
j_gene: TRBJ2-3
CDR3nt: TGTGCCAGTAGTGTTGGACAGGGAAGTACAGATACGCAGTATTTT
CDR3aa: CASSVGQGSTDTQYF

abundance: -
d_gene: TRBD1
v_gene: TRBV18
j_gene: TRBJ1-1
CDR3nt: TGTGCCAGCTCACTCCGACAGGGGGGCACTGAAGCTTTCTTT
CDR3aa: CASSLRQGGTEAFF

abundance: few
d_gene: -
v_gene: TRBV6-1
j_gene: TRBJ1-1
CDR3nt: TGTGCCAGCAGTGCCACCTCGGGGTACACTGAAGCTTTCTTT
CDR3aa: CASSATSGYTEAFF

abundance: -
d_gene: TRBD1
v_gene: TRBV18
j_gene: TRBJ1-1
CDR3nt: TGTGCCAGCTCACCTCAGTACGGGACAGGGTACACTGAAGCTTTCTTT
CDR3aa: CASSPQYGTGYTEAFF

abundance: few
d_gene: -
v_gene: TRBV9
j_gene: TRBJ2-6
CDR3nt: TGTGCCAGCAGCGTCGGACACTCCGGAGGCTCTGGGGCCAACGTCCTGACTTTC
CDR3aa: CASSVGHSGGSGANVLTF

abundance: few
d_gene: TRBD1
v_gene: TRBV14
j_gene: TRBJ2-7
CDR3nt: TGTGCCAGCAGCCAAGATAACAGGGGGGACGAGCAGTACTTC
CDR3aa: CASSQDNRGDEQYF

abundance: -
d_gene: TRBD1
v_gene: TRBV28
j_gene: TRBJ2-5
CDR3nt: TGTGCCAGCAGTCGTACAGGGGTGAGGGAGACCCAGTACTTC
CDR3aa: CASSRTGVRETQYF

abundance: -
d_gene: -
v_gene: TRBV7-9
j_gene: TRBJ1-1
CDR3nt: TGTGCCAGCAGCTTGAGGGACACTGAAGCTTTCTTT
CDR3aa: CASSLRDTEAFF

abundance: -
d_gene: -
v_gene: TRBV19
j_gene: TRBJ1-1
CDR3nt: TGTGCCAGTAGTAGAAGGACAGCCTCCTTCGGTGAAGCTTTCTTT
CDR3aa: CASSRRTASFGEAFF

abundance: -
d_gene: TRBD1
v_gene: TRBV5-1
j_gene: TRBJ1-1
CDR3nt: TGCGCCAGCACTCAACGGGGTACAGGGGACGGCACTGAAGCTTTCTTT
CDR3aa: CASTQRGTGDGTEAFF

abundance: -
d_gene: -
v_gene: TRBV18
j_gene: TRBJ1-1
CDR3nt: TGTGCCAGCTCACCACTGCAGGGGTCGGACACTGAAGCTTTCTTT
CDR3aa: CASSPLQGSDTEAFF

abundance: once
d_gene: -
v_gene: TRBV9
j_gene: TRBJ2-5
CDR3nt: TGTGCCAGCAGCGTAGGACAGACCAAAGAGACCCAGTACTTC
CDR3aa: CASSVGQTKETQYF

abundance: -
d_gene: -
v_gene: TRBV27
j_gene: TRBJ2-7
CDR3nt: TGTGCCAGCAGTTTAAGTCACGGGGGGGGACAGGCAAACTCCTACGAGCAGTACTTC
CDR3aa: CASSLSHGGGQANSYEQYF

abundance: -
d_gene: -
v_gene: TRBV25-1
j_gene: TRBJ2-2
CDR3nt: TGTGCCAGCAGATTACATACCGCCGGGGAGCTGTTTTTT
CDR3aa: CASRLHTAGELFF

abundance: -
d_gene: TRBD1
v_gene: TRBV11-2
j_gene: TRBJ2-7
CDR3nt: TGTGCCAGCAGCCCCCGCGACAGGGAGTGGTACGAGCAGTACTTC
CDR3aa: CASSPRDREWYEQYF

abundance: -
d_gene: TRBD1
v_gene: TRBV18
j_gene: TRBJ1-1
CDR3nt: TGTGCCAGCTCACTCAGGACAGGGGGGAACACTGAAGCTTTCTTT
CDR3aa: CASSLRTGGNTEAFF

abundance: once
d_gene: -
v_gene: TRBV19
j_gene: TRBJ1-2
CDR3nt: TGTGCCAGTAGTATAGATCGGGGTGGGTTGAACTATGGCTACACCTTC
CDR3aa: CASSIDRGGLNYGYTF

abundance: -
d_gene: -
v_gene: TRBV4-1
j_gene: TRBJ2-1
CDR3nt: TGCGCCAGCAGCCAAGATGGCCGGGGGTCCTACAATGAGCAGTTCTTC
CDR3aa: CASSQDGRGSYNEQFF

abundance: -
d_gene: -
v_gene: TRBV11-2
j_gene: TRBJ2-7
CDR3nt: TGTGCCAGCAGCTTAGGGCTCTACTACGAGCAGTACTTC
CDR3aa: CASSLGLYYEQYF

abundance: -
d_gene: TRBD1
v_gene: TRBV5-3
j_gene: TRBJ1-4
CDR3nt: TGTGCCAGAAGCCCCACACAGGGGCTCCCAGAAAAACTGTTTTTT
CDR3aa: CARSPTQGLPEKLFF

abundance: -
d_gene: -
v_gene: TRBV29-1
j_gene: TRBJ1-2
CDR3nt: TGCAGCGTTGGGGCAGAAGCTAACTATGGCTACACCTTC
CDR3aa: CSVGAEANYGYTF

abundance: -
d_gene: -
v_gene: TRBV7-2
j_gene: TRBJ1-4
CDR3nt: TGTGCCAGCAGCTTAGCAGGGTCGGGAAAACTGTTTTTT
CDR3aa: CASSLAGSGKLFF